The 10 T cell receptor beta chains reported below all come from one sample, sequenced in a study of blood T cells in healthy people across ages. A J-beta primer mix and a sample-barcoded 5' primer were used in a second PCR of about 7 to 12 cycles. TCRdb itself ran the 5' RACE reads through MiXCR, one entry per CDR3 protein. The data show 1 million or so distinct CDR3 sequences, with around 27% seen just once and around 0.7% held by the top ten. This sample also appeared in a second study, on T cells of mothers and their children.

The sequenced material came from blood. These receptors were obtained from a girl aged 2 to 10 in good health.

The rearrangement joins TRBV12-3 or TRBV12-4 to TRBJ1-4; 7 positions match TRBD1. The V segment lost 5 bases and the J segment 4 bases; nucleotides outside the gene matches: 13. The length of the CDR3 is 17 residues. The CDR3 DNA sequence: TGTGCCAGCAGTCTAAACGGCCCAGGGGGAGGTAATGAAAAACTGTTTTTT. Its translation is CASSLNGPGGGNEKLFF.

The chain uses TRBV20-1 and TRBJ2-7; D tentatively fits TRBD1 or TRBD2 (5 bases each). The CDR3 contains 14 residues. Trimming removed 7 bases from V and 1 base from J, with 17 bases in between. Germline values: CDR1 DFQATT, CDR2 SNEGSKA (reference sequence). CDR3 nucleotides: TGCAGTGTCATAGGGACCCTTCGATCCTACGAGCAGTACTTC. Translation gives CSVIGTLRSYEQYF.

As concerns this clonotype: A read error is possible here, since a much larger clone lies one base away. The CDR3: CASRATSGRTDTQYF. The DNA for the CDR3 is TGTGCCAGCAGAGCGACTAGCGGGAGAACAGATACGCAGTATTTT. The chain couples TRBV12-3 or TRBV12-4 to TRBJ2-3, with TRBD2 identical over 12 bases. Trimming took 6 bases from V and 3 from J; bases not matched to a gene: 4. The length of the CDR3 is 15 residues.

The chain uses TRBV7-9 and TRBJ2-5, with 7 bases identical to TRBD1. The tail of the sequence fits TRBJ2-7 better, so the J call may be wrong. Per germline, CDR1 SEHNR and CDR2 FQNEAQ (reference sequence). The length of the CDR3 is 15 residues. For the CDR3, the DNA is TGTGCCAGCAGCTCGAGTCGGGACAGATACTACGAGCAGTACTTC. This codes for CASSSSRDRYYEQYF.

The rearrangement links TRBV20-1 to TRBJ2-5, with D possibly TRBD2 on 6 matching bases. The germline CDR1 and CDR2 sequences are DFQATT and SNEGSKA (reference sequence). V gave up 5 bases and J gave up 7 bases, with 20 bases separating them. This CDR3 comprises 14 residues. Here the CDR3 reads CSAGLAPSEGTQYF. CDR3 DNA sequence: TGCAGTGCTGGTCTAGCGCCATCCGAGGGGACCCAGTACTTC.

V is TRBV20-1 and J is TRBJ1-4; 9 bases are a match to TRBD1. The trim removed 3 bases at V and 8 bases at J, leaving 10 bases unmatched. Germline CDR1 DFQATT, CDR2 SNEGSKA (reference sequence). The CDR3 has 15 amino acids. The CDR3 DNA reads as TGCAGTGCTAGTCCACCGGGACAGGGAGGGGAAAAACTGTTTTTT. It translates to CSASPPGQGGEKLFF.

This sequence joins TRBV21-1 and TRBJ1-2; no DNA check was done on the table's D call, TRBD1. TRBV21-1 is a documented pseudogene. The CDR3 extends over 15 amino acids. In DNA, the CDR3 is TGTGCCAGCAGCAACTTGGGGACAGGGGAATATGGCTACACCTTC. Translating gives CASSNLGTGEYGYTF.

The CDR3 region is CASSGDTDTQYF. CDR3 sequence (DNA): TGTGCCAGCAGCGGGGACACCGATACGCAGTATTTT. The chain is built from TRBV13 and TRBJ2-3; tentatively, D is TRBD1 (6 bases). Between the trimmed V and J ends, which lost 5 bases and 6 bases, there was a span of 9 bases. The germline V gene has CDR1 PRHDT and CDR2 FYEKMQ (reference sequence). CDR3 size: 12 residues. Together with reference TRBV13 and TRBJ2-3, the CDR3 gives the full variable domain: AAGVIQSPRHLIKEKRETATLKCYPIPRHDTVYWYQQGPGQDPQFLISFYEKMQSDKGSIPDRFSAQQFSDYHSELNMSSLELGDSALYFCASSGDTDTQYFGPGTRLTVL.

The chain links TRBV5-1 to TRBJ2-3, with 10 bases matching TRBD2. Germline loops: CDR1 SGHRS, CDR2 YFSETQ. CDR3 length equals 16 residues. V lost 7 bases, J lost 4 bases, and 12 bases stayed unmatched. CDR3 in DNA: TGCGCCAGCTCGGAGGCTAGCGGGAGATCCGCAGATACGCAGTATTTT. Amino acid sequence: CASSEASGRSADTQYF. The full variable domain, rest sourced from reference TRBV5-1 and TRBJ2-3, is KAGVTQTPRYLIKTRGQQVTLSCSPISGHRSVSWYQQTPGQGLQFLFEYFSETQRNKGNFPGRFSGRQFSNSRSEMNVSTLELGDSALYLCASSEASGRSADTQYFGPGTRLTVL.

The rearrangement links TRBV29-1 to TRBJ2-1; 14 nucleotides agree with TRBD2. The CDR3 contains 13 residues. Germline V gene sequence: CDR1 SQVTM, CDR2 ANQGSEA. The V and J ends lost 6 bases and 7 bases, in that order; junction bases with no gene match: 2. The CDR3 region has the DNA TGCAGCGTGCGGACTAGCGGGAGGAATGAGCAGTTCTTC. Its protein product is CSVRTSGRNEQFF.